These T cell receptor beta chains were read from a single sample in a study of blood T cell repertoires in COVID-19. Clones were sequenced by immunoSEQ multiplex PCR, and TCRdb holds only the in-frame ones, with some missing. The profile shows 85,000 to 120,000 clones, around 86% of them singletons. The material sequenced was peripheral blood. These TCRs come from a middle-aged man with active or convalescent COVID-19. The CDR3 runs from the conserved cysteine through the conserved F or W.

j_call: TRBJ2-2
v_call: TRBV7-2
cdr3_length: 14
cdr3_aa: CASSLQGNTGELFF

j_call: TRBJ2-2
v_call: TRBV5-1
cdr3_length: 15
cdr3_aa: CASREGGTNTGELFF

j_call: TRBJ2-3
v_call: TRBV29-1
cdr3_length: 12
cdr3_aa: CSAVGQVDTQYF

j_call: TRBJ2-1
v_call: TRBV11-3
cdr3_length: 17
cdr3_aa: CASSSLAGTLDLNEQFF

j_call: TRBJ1-6
v_call: TRBV5-4
cdr3_length: 17
cdr3_aa: CASSPAGGQGVESPLHF

j_call: TRBJ1-6
v_call: TRBV7-9
cdr3_length: 17
cdr3_aa: CASSFPSQGMQNSPLHF

j_call: TRBJ2-7
v_call: TRBV2
cdr3_length: 16
cdr3_aa: CASSGSSGVLSGEQYF

j_call: TRBJ1-3
v_call: TRBV28
cdr3_length: 15
cdr3_aa: CASSSGTVSGNTIYF

j_call: TRBJ2-2
v_call: TRBV7-2
cdr3_length: 12
cdr3_aa: CASSFFTGELFF

j_call: TRBJ2-1
v_call: TRBV6-6
cdr3_length: 15
cdr3_aa: CASSLRGGSNDEQFF

j_call: TRBJ1-3
v_call: TRBV28
cdr3_length: 15
cdr3_aa: CASSFQAISGNTIYF

j_call: TRBJ1-5
v_call: TRBV2
cdr3_length: 14
cdr3_aa: CASSELSGNQPQHF

j_call: TRBJ1-6
v_call: TRBV19
cdr3_length: 16
cdr3_aa: CASSSHRGLRDSPLHF

j_call: TRBJ1-1
v_call: TRBV6-2/TRBV6-3
cdr3_length: 12
cdr3_aa: CASSSRPGEAFF

j_call: TRBJ2-7
v_call: TRBV7-2
cdr3_length: 13
cdr3_aa: CASSLGRVREQYF

j_call: TRBJ2-6
v_call: TRBV6-1
cdr3_length: 17
cdr3_aa: CASSESQGAGGANVLTF

j_call: TRBJ1-4
v_call: TRBV6-5
cdr3_length: 15
cdr3_aa: CASSYGGGANEKLFF